One and the same sample provided the 15 T cell receptor beta chains below, sequenced in a study of cytomegalovirus exposure and HLA in healthy donors (dated by TCRdb to about 2017). Libraries were prepared through the immunoSEQ multiplex PCR assay. The multiplex PCR relied on a mix of 60 forward primers for TCR Vbeta segments and 13 reverse primers for TCR Jbeta segments. TCRdb retrieved this table from immuneACCESS and kept in-frame rearrangements only. Not all clones are present; in checked studies, unresolved V genes account for under half, and no reason is known for the remainder. The sample table records about 50,000 clones; about three quarters of these occur just once. Of the sample, around 9.1% falls within the top ten clones. Sequenced: PBMCs. The receptors originated from a woman aged 45-65 years in good health and CMV-seronegative.

This chain uses TRBV5-4 with TRBJ2-7; the match to TRBD2 covers 10 bases. Germline V CDR1 and CDR2: SGHNT, YYREEE (reference sequence). V gave up 4 bases and J gave up 2 bases; unmatched junction bases: 3. The CDR3 is made up of 14 amino acids. The CDR3: CASSLSGRPYEQYF. The CDR3 bases are TGTGCCAGCAGCCTTAGCGGGAGGCCCTACGAGCAGTACTTC.

V gene TRBV28 combines with J gene TRBJ2-7, with D perhaps TRBD1 (5 bases). The CDR3 sequence is 12 residues long. Trimming cost V 6 bases and J 6 bases, with 12 bases left between them. Per the germline V gene, CDR1 is MDHEN and CDR2 is SYDVKM. CDR3 nucleotides: TGTGCCAGCAGCCGCAGGGTATCCGAGCAGTACTTC. The encoded protein is CASSRRVSEQYF.

The chain employs TRBV9 and TRBJ2-2; D is possibly TRBD2 (5 bases). CDR3 length: 13 residues. Trimming left V 4 bases short and J 5 bases short, with 9 bases between. CDR1 SGDLS and CDR2 YYNGEE come from the germline V gene. The CDR3 DNA sequence: TGTGCCAGCAGCTTCGGGGAGACCGGGGAGCTGTTTTTT. Its protein product is CASSFGETGELFF.

The chain carries TRBV27 and TRBJ1-4; no clear D gene. V dropped 3 bases and J dropped 8 bases, with 13 bases sitting between them. In germline, CDR1 is MNHEY, CDR2 SMNVEV (reference sequence). CDR3 length: 14 amino acids. CDR3 DNA: TGTGCCAGCAGTTTGTCTGGGCTTGAAGAAAAACTGTTTTTT. It is translated as CASSLSGLEEKLFF.

The genes are TRBV30 and TRBJ2-7, with a weak D call TRBD1 (5 bases). The CDR3 has 13 amino acids. Between the trimmed V and J ends, which lost 3 bases and 1 base, there was a span of 10 bases. CDR1 and CDR2 from the germline V gene are GTSNPN and SVGIG (reference sequence). Here the CDR3 reads CAWREKGSYEQYF. The CDR3 nucleotides are TGTGCCTGGAGGGAAAAGGGGTCCTACGAGCAGTACTTC.

This rearrangement joins TRBV6-5 to TRBJ1-5, with D perhaps TRBD1 (5 bases). The CDR3 is 13 residues long. V lost 5 bases and J lost 6, with 11 bases in between. The germline gives CDR1 MNHEY, CDR2 SVGAGI. Written as DNA, the CDR3 is TGTGCCAGCAGTCCCAGTAGGGGTCAGCCCCAGCATTTT. Amino acid sequence: CASSPSRGQPQHF.

V usage is TRBV7-9 and J usage is TRBJ2-5, with D maybe TRBD2 (5 bases). The CDR3 sequence is 14 residues long. Trimming shortened V by 6 bases and J by 5 bases, and 16 bases separated the two germline ends. Germline lookup yields CDR1 SEHNR and CDR2 FQNEAQ (reference sequence). The CDR3, as DNA: TGTGCCAGCAGACGTGAGGGAACCGGGGAGACCCAGTACTTC. Translating it yields CASRREGTGETQYF. Combining the CDR3 with reference TRBV7-9 and TRBJ2-5 gives the whole variable domain DTGVSQNPRHKITKRGQNVTFRCDPISEHNRLYWYRQTLGQGPEFLTYFQNEAQLEKSRLLSDRFSAERPKGSFSTLEIQRTEQGDSAMYLCASRREGTGETQYFGPGTRLLVL.

V usage is TRBV4-2 and J usage is TRBJ1-2, with D tentatively TRBD1 (5 bases). This CDR3 is 14 amino acids long. Germline-derived CDR1 and CDR2 are LGHNA and YNFKEQ. V lost 0 bases and J lost 8, with 13 bases in between. CDR3 region: CASSQDPGRGGYTF. The CDR3 DNA reads as TGTGCCAGCAGCCAAGACCCAGGGAGGGGAGGCTACACCTTC.

The genes are TRBV14 and TRBJ1-5; D remains ambiguous. CDR1 is SGHDN and CDR2 is FVKESK in the germline V gene. The CDR3 spans 13 residues. Trimming pared 6 bases from V and 6 bases from J, leaving 12 bases between. In nucleotides, the CDR3 is TGTGCCAGCAGTCCTACCCCCGGTCAGCCCCAGCATTTT. It is translated as CASSPTPGQPQHF.

The chain uses TRBV6-6 and TRBJ1-3; a weak D match, TRBD1 (6 bases). V dropped 7 bases and J dropped 4 bases, with 14 bases sitting between them. CDR1 and CDR2 from the germline V gene are MNHNY and SVGAGI (reference sequence). The CDR3 length is 14 residues. CDR3 region: CASTPGGGGNTIYF. In DNA, the CDR3 is TGTGCCAGCACCCCGGGAGGGGGAGGAAACACCATATATTTT.

The rearrangement uses TRBV7-2 and TRBJ1-2; the D is unclear. The CDR3 has 16 amino acids. V shed 0 bases and J shed 2 bases, with 13 bases lying between them. Germline loops: CDR1 SGHTA, CDR2 FQGNSA. This CDR3 reads CASSLAPLPSNYGYTF. CDR3 sequence (DNA): TGTGCCAGCAGCTTAGCGCCTCTACCTTCCAACTATGGCTACACCTTC. Full variable domain (missing parts from reference TRBV7-2 and TRBJ1-2): GAGVSQSPSNKVTEKGKDVELRCDPISGHTALYWYRQSLGQGLEFLIYFQGNSAPDKSGLPSDRFSAERTGGSVSTLTIQRTQQEDSAVYLCASSLAPLPSNYGYTFGSGTRLTVV.

The rearrangement joins TRBV7-9 to TRBJ2-7; D is uncertain. The CDR3 has 12 amino acids. V was pared by 5 bases and J by 5 bases, with 10 bases between. CDR1 and CDR2 (germline): SEHNR, FQNEAQ (reference sequence). The CDR3 nucleotides read TGTGCCAGCAGCCCAGGCATAAACGAGCAGTACTTC. Protein: CASSPGINEQYF. The full variable domain, with the rest looked up from reference TRBV7-9 and TRBJ2-7, is DTGVSQNPRHKITKRGQNVTFRCDPISEHNRLYWYRQTLGQGPEFLTYFQNEAQLEKSRLLSDRFSAERPKGSFSTLEIQRTEQGDSAMYLCASSPGINEQYFGPGTRLTVT.

The chain links TRBV9 to TRBJ1-1, with a possible D match to TRBD1 (5 bases). This CDR3 is built from 14 residues. The V end lost 0 bases, the J end lost 11 bases, and 17 bases lay between the germline ends. The germline V gene has CDR1 SGDLS and CDR2 YYNGEE. CDR3 in DNA: TGTGCCAGCAGCGTAGGTCGAAGGGGAGGTCGCGCTTTCTTT. It is translated as CASSVGRRGGRAFF.

The V call is TRBV27, the J call TRBJ2-1, with 11 bases aligning to TRBD2. Germline lookup yields CDR1 MNHEY and CDR2 SMNVEV (reference sequence). Trimming cost V 6 bases and J 6 bases; bases outside gene matches: 4. The length of the CDR3 is 14 residues. This chain's CDR3 is CASRALAGANEQFF. The CDR3 nucleotides are TGTGCCAGCAGAGCACTAGCGGGGGCCAATGAGCAGTTCTTC.

The genes are TRBV20-1 and TRBJ1-5, with no clear D. The CDR3 contains 9 residues. The germline CDR1 and CDR2 sequences are DFQATT and SNEGSKA (reference sequence). Trimming removed 5 bases at V and 9 bases at J, with 5 bases between. CDR3 bases: TGCAGTGCTGGCTCGCCCCAGCATTTT. Its protein is CSAGSPQHF.